This T cell receptor beta chain is from a study of OX40 agonist ivuxolimab in advanced cancers. For the study at large: Dose-escalation subjects each had hepatocellular carcinoma, melanoma, renal cell or head and neck cancer.

Trimming shortened V by 10 bases and J by 0 bases, and 13 bases separated the two germline ends. Looked up from germline, CDR1 is ENHRY and CDR2 is SYGVKD. The CDR3 extends over 13 amino acids. Assay: immunoSEQ multiplex PCR; the TCRdb copy retains only in-frame clones and omits some. This table holds 20,000 to 25,000 clones, over 60% found once. Sampling of blood occurred at baseline, cycle 4 day 1, and cycle 7 day 1. General study findings and limits: In the 0.1-3.0 mg/kg groups, partial responders showed among the lowest expansion. The study found that CD8+ T cells averaged more expanded clones than CD4+.

In this sample, this clone turned up a few times. The antigen is unknown. V usage is TRBV10-3 and J usage is TRBJ2-7; a weak D match, TRBD2 (6 bases). This receptor was taken from an adult with an advanced solid tumor such as melanoma, head and neck, liver or kidney cancer. The sample consisted of CD4+ or CD8+ T cells sorted from blood, taken in a trial of the OX40 agonist ivuxolimab. The CDR3 protein is CASGGPSSYEQYF. The DNA of the CDR3 is TGTGCCAGCGGAGGGCCTAGCTCCTACGAGCAGTACTTC.